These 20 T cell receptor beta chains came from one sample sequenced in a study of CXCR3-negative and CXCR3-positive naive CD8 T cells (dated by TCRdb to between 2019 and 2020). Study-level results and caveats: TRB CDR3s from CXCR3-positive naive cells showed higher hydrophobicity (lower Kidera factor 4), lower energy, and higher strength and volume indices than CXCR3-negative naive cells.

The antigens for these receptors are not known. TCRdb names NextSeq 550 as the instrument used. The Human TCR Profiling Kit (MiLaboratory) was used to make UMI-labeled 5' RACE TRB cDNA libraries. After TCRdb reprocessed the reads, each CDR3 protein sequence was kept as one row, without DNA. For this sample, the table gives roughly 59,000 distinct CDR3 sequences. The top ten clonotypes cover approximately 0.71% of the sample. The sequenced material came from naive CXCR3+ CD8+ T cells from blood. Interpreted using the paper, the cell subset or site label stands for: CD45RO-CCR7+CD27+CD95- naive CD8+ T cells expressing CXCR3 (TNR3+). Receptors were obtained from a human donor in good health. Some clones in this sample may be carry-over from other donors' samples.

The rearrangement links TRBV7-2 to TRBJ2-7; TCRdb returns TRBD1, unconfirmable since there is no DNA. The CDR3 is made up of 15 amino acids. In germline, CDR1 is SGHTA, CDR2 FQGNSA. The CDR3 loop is CASSSRDLPGLEQYF.

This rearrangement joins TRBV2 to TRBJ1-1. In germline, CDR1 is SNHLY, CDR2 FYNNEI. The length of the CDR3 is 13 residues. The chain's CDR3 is CASSVTGLTEAFF.

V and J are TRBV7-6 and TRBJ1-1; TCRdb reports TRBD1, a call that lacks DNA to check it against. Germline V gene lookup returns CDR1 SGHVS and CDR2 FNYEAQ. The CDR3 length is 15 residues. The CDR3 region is CASSSRLQGAGEAFF.

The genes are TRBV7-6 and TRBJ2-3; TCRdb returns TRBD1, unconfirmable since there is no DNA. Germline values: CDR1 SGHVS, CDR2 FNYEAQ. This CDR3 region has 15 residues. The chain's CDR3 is CASSSSGTDTDTQYF.

The CDR3 sequence is CASSPVRGAGYEQYF. The V and J genes are TRBV18 and TRBJ2-7; TCRdb's D call, TRBD1, is unchecked because there is no DNA. CDR3 length equals 15 residues. CDR1 is KGHSH, CDR2 LQKENI, per germline.

The CDR3 sequence is CASSLSGNEQFF. This chain uses TRBV5-1 with TRBJ2-1. The germline gives CDR1 SGHRS, CDR2 YFSETQ. This CDR3 is built from 12 residues. The entire variable domain, with the rest obtained from reference TRBV5-1 and TRBJ2-1, is as follows: KAGVTQTPRYLIKTRGQQVTLSCSPISGHRSVSWYQQTPGQGLQFLFEYFSETQRNKGNFPGRFSGRQFSNSRSEMNVSTLELGDSALYLCASSLSGNEQFFGPGTRLTVL.

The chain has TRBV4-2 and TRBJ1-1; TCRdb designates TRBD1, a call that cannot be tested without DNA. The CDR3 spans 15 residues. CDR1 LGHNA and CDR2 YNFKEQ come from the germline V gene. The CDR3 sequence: CASSQGDRLSTEAFF.

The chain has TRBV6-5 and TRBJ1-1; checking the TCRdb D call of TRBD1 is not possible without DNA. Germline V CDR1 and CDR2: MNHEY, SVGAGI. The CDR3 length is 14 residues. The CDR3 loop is CASSSGTLGTEAFF.

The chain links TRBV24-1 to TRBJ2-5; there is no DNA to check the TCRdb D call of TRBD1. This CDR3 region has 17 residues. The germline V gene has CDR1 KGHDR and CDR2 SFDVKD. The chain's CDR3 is CATSDSRDRFRVETQYF.

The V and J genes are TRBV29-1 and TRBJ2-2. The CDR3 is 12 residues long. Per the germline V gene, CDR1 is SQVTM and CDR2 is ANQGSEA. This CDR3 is CSVIRVGGELFF.

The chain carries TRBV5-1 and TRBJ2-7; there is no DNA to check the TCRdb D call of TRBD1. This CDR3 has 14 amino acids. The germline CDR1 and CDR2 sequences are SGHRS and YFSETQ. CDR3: CASSQQTGTYEQYF.

Here the CDR3 reads CASSPRTLNTEAYF. The chain employs TRBV7-9 and TRBJ1-1. The CDR3 contains 14 residues. Looked up from germline, CDR1 is SEHNR and CDR2 is FQNEAQ (reference sequence).

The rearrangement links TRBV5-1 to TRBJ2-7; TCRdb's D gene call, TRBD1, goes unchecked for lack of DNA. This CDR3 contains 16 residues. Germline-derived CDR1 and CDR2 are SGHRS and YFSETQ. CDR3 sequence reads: CASSLARDRSSYEQYF.

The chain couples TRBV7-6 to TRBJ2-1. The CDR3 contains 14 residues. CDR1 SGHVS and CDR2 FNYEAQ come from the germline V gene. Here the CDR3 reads CASSSLVDYNEQFF.

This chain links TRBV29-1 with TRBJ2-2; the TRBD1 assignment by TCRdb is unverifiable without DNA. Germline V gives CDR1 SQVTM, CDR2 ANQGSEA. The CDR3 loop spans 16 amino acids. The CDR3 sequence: CSVVGAEGVNTGELFF.

CDR3 protein: CASRPGTEANYGYTF. The gene calls are TRBV27 and TRBJ1-2. The CDR3 is 15 amino acids. Germline CDR1 reads MNHEY; CDR2 reads SMNVEV (reference sequence).

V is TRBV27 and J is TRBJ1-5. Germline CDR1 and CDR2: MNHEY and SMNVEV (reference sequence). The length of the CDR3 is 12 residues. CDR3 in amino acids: CASSLWNQPQHF.

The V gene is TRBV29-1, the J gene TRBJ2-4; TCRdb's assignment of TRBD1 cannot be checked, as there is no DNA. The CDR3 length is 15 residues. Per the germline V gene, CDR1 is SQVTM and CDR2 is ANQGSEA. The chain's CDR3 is CSVIRVPGGPNIQYF.

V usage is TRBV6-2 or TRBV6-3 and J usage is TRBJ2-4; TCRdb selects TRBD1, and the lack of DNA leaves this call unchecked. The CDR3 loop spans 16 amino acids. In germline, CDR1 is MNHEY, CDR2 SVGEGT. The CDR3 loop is CASSKGQPWAKNIQYF.

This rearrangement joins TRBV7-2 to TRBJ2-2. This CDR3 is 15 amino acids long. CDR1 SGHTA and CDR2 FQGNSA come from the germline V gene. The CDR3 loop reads CASSLVVRSTGELFF.